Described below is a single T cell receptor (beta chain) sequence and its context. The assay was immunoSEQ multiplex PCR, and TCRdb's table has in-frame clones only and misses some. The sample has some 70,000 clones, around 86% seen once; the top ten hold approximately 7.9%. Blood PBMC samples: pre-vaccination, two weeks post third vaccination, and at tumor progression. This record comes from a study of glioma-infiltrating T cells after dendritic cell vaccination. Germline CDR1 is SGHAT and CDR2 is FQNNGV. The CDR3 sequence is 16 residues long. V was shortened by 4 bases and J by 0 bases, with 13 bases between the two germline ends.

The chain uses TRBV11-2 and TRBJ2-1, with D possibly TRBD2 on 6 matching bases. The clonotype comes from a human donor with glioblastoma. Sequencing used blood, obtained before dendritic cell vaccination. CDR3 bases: TGTGCCAGCAGCTCCCTCGGGGGACCCTCCTACAATGAGCAGTTCTTC. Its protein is CASSSLGGPSYNEQFF. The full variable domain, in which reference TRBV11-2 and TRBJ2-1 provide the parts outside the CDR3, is EAGVAQSPRYKIIEKRQSVAFWCNPISGHATLYWYQQILGQGPKLLIQFQNNGVVDDSQLPKDRFSAERLKGVDSTLKIQPAKLEDSAVYLCASSSLGGPSYNEQFFGPGTRLTVL.